This is a list of T cell receptor beta chains from one sample in a study of vaccination effects on CD4 cells after COVID-19. These TCRs' antigens remain unknown. The repertoire was sequenced with immunoSEQ multiplex PCR; TCRdb's copy has only in-frame clones and lacks some. The table includes some 66,000 clones, more than 60% detected once. The sequences come from CD4+ T cells from PBMCs cultured without peptide, collected after COVID-19 vaccination. These receptors were obtained from a human donor who received a COVID-19 vaccine. The CDR3 runs from the conserved cysteine through the conserved F or W. Each record gives: V gene, J gene, clone size, D gene, CDR3 protein, CDR3 DNA. D genes are given only for firm matches. Expanded clones are given a class, and other clones once, few, many or no size at all.

>TRBV6-5|TRBJ2-5|-|-
CASSYSRAPETQYF
TGTGCCAGCAGTTACTCGAGGGCTCCAGAGACCCAGTACTTC
>TRBV7-2|TRBJ1-5|-|-
CASSLGGLAYSNQPQHF
TGTGCCAGCAGCTTAGGGGGGCTTGCTTATAGCAATCAGCCCCAGCATTTT
>TRBV5-1|TRBJ1-4|-|-
CASSVDRNEKLFF
TGCGCCAGCAGCGTCGACCGTAATGAAAAACTGTTTTTT
>TRBV5-1|TRBJ2-1|-|-
CASSSDGSSYNEQFF
TGCGCCAGCAGCTCCGACGGAAGCTCCTACAATGAGCAGTTCTTC
>TRBV29-1|TRBJ2-5|-|TRBD2
CSVVGGGGSETQYF
TGCAGCGTTGTCGGCGGGGGGGGGTCAGAGACCCAGTACTTC
>TRBV4-3|TRBJ1-3|few|TRBD1
CASSPRGTGENTIYF
TGCGCCAGCAGTCCAAGGGGCACAGGGGAAAACACCATATATTTT
>TRBV12-5|TRBJ2-5|once|TRBD1
CASGLWTGLYQETQYF
TGTGCTAGTGGTCTCTGGACAGGTTTGTACCAAGAGACCCAGTACTTC
>TRBV10-2|TRBJ1-2|-|-
CASRSTGPFGYTF
TGCGCCAGCAGATCGACAGGACCCTTTGGCTACACCTTC
>TRBV5-1|TRBJ2-5|-|-
CASSFSDSQETQYF
TGCGCCAGCAGCTTCTCCGACAGTCAAGAGACCCAGTACTTC
>TRBV2|TRBJ2-2|-|-
CASSEAPFAGFTGELFF
TGTGCCAGCAGTGAAGCGCCATTTGCAGGGTTTACCGGGGAGCTGTTTTTT
>TRBV30|TRBJ1-5|-|-
CAWSVQGGQPQHF
TGTGCCTGGAGTGTACAGGGAGGACAGCCCCAGCATTTT
>TRBV6-6|TRBJ2-1|once|TRBD2
CASSYRLAGVGEQFF
TGTGCCAGCAGTTATAGACTAGCGGGGGTAGGTGAGCAGTTCTTC
>TRBV18|TRBJ1-2|-|-
CASSPRGKGVYGYTF
TGTGCCAGCTCACCAAGGGGGAAGGGAGTCTATGGCTACACCTTC
>TRBV19|TRBJ2-5|few|-
CASSIGLMGAPGGTQYF
TGTGCCAGTAGTATTGGGCTAATGGGGGCCCCTGGGGGGACCCAGTACTTC
>TRBV9|TRBJ1-2|-|TRBD1
CASSAPGQGALYGYTF
TGTGCCAGCAGCGCACCGGGACAGGGGGCCCTCTATGGCTACACCTTC
>TRBV2|TRBJ2-1|-|-
CASSPGLAYNEQFF
TGTGCCAGCAGCCCGGGACTGGCCTACAATGAGCAGTTCTTC
>TRBV7-3|TRBJ2-6|once|TRBD1
CASSLFPSGDRAAGANVLTF
TGTGCCAGCAGCTTATTTCCGTCTGGGGACAGGGCGGCTGGGGCCAACGTCCTGACTTTC
>TRBV5-1|TRBJ1-4|-|-
CASSVQGAEEKLFF
TGCGCCAGCAGCGTGCAGGGTGCGGAAGAAAAACTGTTTTTT
>TRBV20-1|TRBJ2-3|-|TRBD2
CSASPLLAGVTDTQYF
TGCAGTGCTAGTCCCTTACTAGCGGGGGTAACAGATACGCAGTATTTT
>TRBV27|TRBJ2-3|once|-
CASSNRDSTDTQYF
TGTGCCAGCAGTAACAGGGACAGCACAGATACGCAGTATTTT
>TRBV5-4|TRBJ1-3|-|-
CASSLRGNGNTIYF
TGTGCCAGCAGCTTGCGGGGGAATGGAAACACCATATATTTT
>TRBV7-2|TRBJ2-5|-|TRBD1
CASSRTGTGREETQYF
TGTGCCAGCAGCCGTACGGGGACAGGGCGCGAAGAGACCCAGTACTTC
>TRBV12-3/TRBV12-4|TRBJ2-3|-|-
CASTTGDTQYF
TGTGCCAGCACCACGGGGGATACGCAGTATTTT
>TRBV2|TRBJ2-3|-|-
CASSVGGASTDTQYF
TGTGCCAGCAGTGTGGGCGGGGCTAGCACAGATACGCAGTATTTT
>TRBV19|TRBJ1-1|-|-
CASSIGRNAEAFF
TGTGCCAGTAGTATAGGAAGGAATGCTGAAGCTTTCTTT
>TRBV20-1|TRBJ2-3|once|-
CSARTGSWGYF
TGCAGTGCTAGGACCGGTAGCTGGGGGTATTTT
>TRBV7-2|TRBJ1-6|-|-
CASSYRRQVSNNSPLHF
TGTGCCAGCAGCTATAGGCGTCAGGTCTCTAATAATTCACCCCTCCACTTT
>TRBV10-3|TRBJ1-2|-|TRBD1
CAISESETGGFYGYTF
TGTGCCATCAGTGAGTCGGAGACAGGGGGCTTTTATGGCTACACCTTC
>TRBV7-2|TRBJ2-1|once|TRBD2
CASSPFSASGGAEQFF
TGTGCCAGCAGCCCCTTCTCCGCTAGCGGGGGGGCTGAGCAGTTCTTC
>TRBV5-1|TRBJ1-4|-|TRBD1
CASSSGRGQNEKLFF
TGCGCCAGCAGCTCGGGAAGGGGGCAGAATGAAAAACTGTTTTTT
>TRBV27|TRBJ1-2|few|-
CASSWAGENGYTF
TGTGCCAGCAGTTGGGCCGGGGAAAATGGCTACACCTTC